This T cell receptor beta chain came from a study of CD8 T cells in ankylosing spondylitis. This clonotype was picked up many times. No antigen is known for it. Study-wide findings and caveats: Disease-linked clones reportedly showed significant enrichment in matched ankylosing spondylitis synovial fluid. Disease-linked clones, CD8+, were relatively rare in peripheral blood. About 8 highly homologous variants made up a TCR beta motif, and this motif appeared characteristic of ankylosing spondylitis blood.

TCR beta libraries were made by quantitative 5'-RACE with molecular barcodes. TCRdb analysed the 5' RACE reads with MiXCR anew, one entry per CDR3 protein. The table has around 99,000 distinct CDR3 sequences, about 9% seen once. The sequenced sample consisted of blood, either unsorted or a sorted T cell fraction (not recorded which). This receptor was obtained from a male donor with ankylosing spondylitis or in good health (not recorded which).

Here the CDR3 reads CASSSRSIETGDLAPYGYTF. The CDR3 nucleotides read TGTGCCAGCAGTTCTAGATCGATTGAAACAGGGGACCTGGCTCCCTATGGCTACACCTTC. The V call is TRBV28, the J call TRBJ1-2; 7 nucleotides match TRBD1. V gave up 4 bases and J gave up 4 bases; unmatched junction bases: 24. CDR1 MDHEN and CDR2 SYDVKM come from the germline V gene. The CDR3 sequence is 20 residues long.